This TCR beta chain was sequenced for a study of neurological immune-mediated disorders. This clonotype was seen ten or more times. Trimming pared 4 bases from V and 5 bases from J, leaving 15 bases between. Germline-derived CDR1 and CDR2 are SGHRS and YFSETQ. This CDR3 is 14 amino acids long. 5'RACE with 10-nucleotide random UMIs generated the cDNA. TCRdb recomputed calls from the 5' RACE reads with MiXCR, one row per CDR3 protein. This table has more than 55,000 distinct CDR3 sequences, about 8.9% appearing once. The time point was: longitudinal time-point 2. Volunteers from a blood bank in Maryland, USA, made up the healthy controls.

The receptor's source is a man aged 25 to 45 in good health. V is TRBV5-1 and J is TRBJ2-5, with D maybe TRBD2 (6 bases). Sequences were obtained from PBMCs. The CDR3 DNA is TGCGCCAGCAGCACCGCCGGGACTGATGAGACCCAGTACTTC. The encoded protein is CASSTAGTDETQYF.